The next 20 T cell receptor beta chains were all read from a single sample in a study of blood T cell repertoires in COVID-19. Libraries were prepared by immunoSEQ multiplex PCR; TCRdb keeps only in-frame clonotypes and omits some of them. The sample records some 150,000 clones, 80% being singletons. The sample consisted of peripheral blood. These TCRs come from a man aged 60 to 75 with acute or convalescent COVID-19.

The chain has TRBV19 and TRBJ2-7; weak D call: TRBD1 (6 bases). This CDR3 is 14 amino acids long. In germline, CDR1 is LNHDA, CDR2 SQIVND (reference sequence). V was cut by 4 bases and J by 3 bases, with 13 bases left in between. CDR3 sequence reads: CASSKGDVRYEQYF. The CDR3 nucleotides are TGTGCCAGTAGTAAGGGGGACGTCCGCTACGAGCAGTACTTC.

The rearrangement joins TRBV28 to TRBJ2-7; 9 nucleotides agree with TRBD1. The germline V gene has CDR1 MDHEN and CDR2 SYDVKM. The CDR3 totals 14 residues. With V trimmed by 6 bases and J by 2 bases, 5 bases remained unmatched. CDR3 sequence: CASSPDRGPYEQYF. Here the CDR3 DNA reads TGTGCCAGCAGCCCGGACAGGGGACCCTACGAGCAGTACTTC.

This chain connects TRBV4-2 to TRBJ2-1; 7 bases are a match to TRBD1. Losses at the gene ends were 4 bases for V and 7 bases for J; bases not matched to a gene: 1. CDR3 size: 12 residues. Germline values: CDR1 LGHNA, CDR2 YNFKEQ. The CDR3 here is CASSLQGNEQFF. The CDR3 region has the DNA TGTGCCAGCAGCCTACAGGGGAATGAGCAGTTCTTC.

Worth noting for this clone: Germline is not matched at one junction end, which may reflect a read error. CDR3 region: CASGGVGTDMQYF. The CDR3 nucleotides read TGTGCCAGCGGCGGGGTTGGGACAGATATGCAGTATTTT. V usage is TRBV2 and J usage is TRBJ2-3; D might be TRBD1 (7 bases). The germline CDR1 and CDR2 sequences are SNHLY and FYNNEI. The CDR3 extends over 13 amino acids.

The rearrangement links TRBV5-6 to TRBJ1-3, with 9 bases matching TRBD1. The V and J ends lost 0 bases and 2 bases, in that order; junction bases with no gene match: 3. The CDR3 sequence is 16 residues long. Germline V gives CDR1 SGHDT, CDR2 YYEEEE. CDR3 DNA: TGTGCCAGCAGCTTGGACAGGGGGCGGGCTGGAAACACCATATATTTT. This codes for CASSLDRGRAGNTIYF. Full variable domain (outside the CDR3, taken from reference TRBV5-6 and TRBJ1-3): DAGVTQSPTHLIKTRGQQVTLRCSPKSGHDTVSWYQQALGQGPQFIFQYYEEEERQRGNFPDRFSGHQFPNYSSELNVNALLLGDSALYLCASSLDRGRAGNTIYFGEGSWLTVV.

V gene TRBV12-3 or TRBV12-4 combines with J gene TRBJ1-5, with 10 bases aligning to TRBD1. There are 13 residues in the CDR3. After removal of 5 bases from V and 7 bases from J, the junction contained 2 bases not matched to a gene. The DNA for the CDR3 is TGTGCCAGCAGTCTGACAGGGGGCCAGCCCCAGCATTTT. Its translation is CASSLTGGQPQHF.

This chain links TRBV28 with TRBJ1-5; 8 bases match TRBD1. Germline V gene data show CDR1 as MDHEN and CDR2 as SYDVKM. The CDR3 is made up of 16 amino acids. V shed 6 bases, J shed 4 bases, and the junction held 11 bases outside the gene matches. This CDR3 is CASSSSDRAWNQPQHF. As DNA, the CDR3 is TGTGCCAGCAGCTCGTCGGACAGGGCTTGGAATCAGCCCCAGCATTTT.

The chain combines TRBV7-2 with TRBJ2-1; 11 positions agree with TRBD1. V was clipped by 3 bases and J by 7 bases; unmatched bases: 2. CDR1 and CDR2 (germline): SGHTA, FQGNSA. The CDR3 contains 14 residues. The CDR3 spells CASSLGTGGNEQFF. DNA for the CDR3: TGTGCCAGCAGCTTGGGGACAGGGGGGAATGAGCAGTTCTTC.

This sequence joins TRBV7-2 and TRBJ2-1; the match to TRBD2 covers 7 bases. This CDR3 has 15 residues. CDR1 is SGHTA, CDR2 FQGNSA, per germline. Trimming at V came to 5 bases and at J to 6 bases, leaving 10 bases not matched to a gene. CDR3 nucleotides: TGTGCCAGCAGCCTCCTCCCCGGGGGGTCCAATGAGCAGTTCTTC. It translates to CASSLLPGGSNEQFF.

The chain employs TRBV13 and TRBJ2-7; tentatively, D is TRBD2 (7 bases). The germline V and J ends were trimmed by 5 bases and 1 base, with 15 bases remaining between them. Per germline, CDR1 PRHDT and CDR2 FYEKMQ (reference sequence). This CDR3 is 15 amino acids long. The CDR3 is CASSPGGGLSYEQYF. The DNA of the CDR3 is TGTGCCAGCAGCCCTGGGGGGGGCCTTTCCTACGAGCAGTACTTC.

The chain links TRBV24-1 to TRBJ1-2; a possible D gene is TRBD1 (6 bases). This CDR3 contains 12 residues. Germline V gives CDR1 KGHDR, CDR2 SFDVKD. The V end was cut by 6 bases, the J end by 3 bases, with 7 bases between. The CDR3 region is CATSRQDYGYTF. The CDR3 nucleotides are TGTGCCACCAGTAGACAGGACTATGGCTACACCTTC.

The chain has TRBV5-5 and TRBJ1-4; D may be TRBD1 (6 bases). Germline V gives CDR1 SGHKS, CDR2 YYEKEE (reference sequence). This CDR3 has 14 amino acids. Trimming took 0 bases from V and 8 from J, leaving 11 bases between them. CDR3 sequence reads: CASSLGGPREKLFF. DNA of the CDR3: TGTGCCAGCAGCTTGGGGGGGCCTAGGGAAAAACTGTTTTTT.

The chain links TRBV18 to TRBJ2-2, with 9 nucleotides matching TRBD1. The CDR3 is 17 amino acids. Germline trimming cut 2 bases from V and 0 bases from J; bases unmatched to any gene: 4. Germline-derived CDR1 and CDR2 are KGHSH and LQKENI. This chain's CDR3 is CASSPMDRGSNTGELFF. In DNA form, the CDR3 reads TGTGCCAGCTCACCAATGGACAGGGGATCGAACACCGGGGAGCTGTTTTTT.

The J gene is TRBJ1-5, the V gene TRBV30; 9 positions match TRBD1. In germline, CDR1 is GTSNPN, CDR2 SVGIG (reference sequence). Trimming removed 2 bases from V and 2 bases from J; junction bases left unmatched: 1. The length of the CDR3 is 14 residues. The CDR3 protein is CAWSRDRGNQPQHF. As DNA, the CDR3 is TGTGCCTGGAGTCGGGACAGGGGCAATCAGCCCCAGCATTTT.

The V and J genes are TRBV10-3 and TRBJ2-1; 14 positions agree with TRBD2. This CDR3 is built from 14 residues. Germline V gene lookup returns CDR1 ENHRY and CDR2 SYGVKD. After removal of 7 bases from V and 8 bases from J, the junction contained 4 bases not matched to a gene. CDR3 in amino acids: CAINTGLAGDEQFF. CDR3 in DNA: TGTGCCATCAATACGGGACTAGCGGGGGATGAGCAGTTCTTC.

The chain couples TRBV7-2 to TRBJ2-2; D perhaps matches TRBD1 (6 bases). In germline, CDR1 is SGHTA, CDR2 FQGNSA. V was clipped by 1 base and J by 3 bases, with 9 bases between them. The CDR3 extends over 15 amino acids. The CDR3 DNA follows: TGTGCCAGCAGCTTAGAACAGGGCTACACCGGGGAGCTGTTTTTT. It encodes CASSLEQGYTGELFF. Complete variable domain (other parts from reference TRBV7-2 and TRBJ2-2): GAGVSQSPSNKVTEKGKDVELRCDPISGHTALYWYRQSLGQGLEFLIYFQGNSAPDKSGLPSDRFSAERTGGSVSTLTIQRTQQEDSAVYLCASSLEQGYTGELFFGEGSRLTVL.

The CDR3 DNA is TGCGCCAGCAGCCTCCCAGACAGGGCTCATGGCTACACCTTC. It encodes CASSLPDRAHGYTF. The chain employs TRBV4-1 and TRBJ1-2, with TRBD1 matching over 7 bases. This CDR3 has 14 amino acids. The germline CDR1 and CDR2 sequences are MGHRA and YSYEKL. Trimming took 4 bases from V and 6 from J; bases not matched to a gene: 8.

This chain connects TRBV9 to TRBJ2-3; 9 nucleotides line up with TRBD2. The germline V gene has CDR1 SGDLS and CDR2 YYNGEE. The CDR3 runs to 16 residues. V gave up 0 bases and J gave up 2 bases; unmatched junction bases: 4. The chain's CDR3 is CASSVVTSGNTDTQYF. The CDR3 DNA sequence: TGTGCCAGCAGCGTAGTGACTAGCGGAAACACAGATACGCAGTATTTT.

This chain joins TRBV6-1 and TRBJ1-4; D ambiguous. The CDR3 covers 14 residues. Germline loops: CDR1 MNHNS, CDR2 SASEGT. Deletions cut 3 bases from V and 3 bases from J, with 8 bases between. The chain's CDR3 is CASSDKGANEKLFF. The CDR3 DNA is TGTGCCAGCAGTGATAAGGGAGCTAATGAAAAACTGTTTTTT.

The chain uses TRBV6-5 and TRBJ1-6; D not certain. The germline gives CDR1 MNHEY, CDR2 SVGAGI. The CDR3 consists of 12 residues. V gave up 7 bases and J gave up 7 bases, with 8 bases separating them. The CDR3 loop is CASTPQNSPLHF. The CDR3 nucleotides are TGTGCCAGCACCCCACAGAATTCACCCCTCCACTTT.